This T cell receptor beta chain is drawn from a study of T cell changes during pregnancy in multiple sclerosis. Using immunoSEQ multiplex PCR, the repertoire was profiled, and TCRdb retains in-frame clones only, with some absent. This sample has tens of thousands of clones, with over 85% found just once. Germline assignment: CDR1 SGHNT and CDR2 YENEEA. The junction had 6 bases not matched to a gene; V was cut back by 6 bases and J by 4 bases. This CDR3 is built from 15 residues. This clone was detected only once. Different DNA sequences within this sample yield the same CDR3. The gene calls are TRBV11-3 and TRBJ1-3; the match to TRBD1 covers 10 bases. The clonotype was recovered from a female donor with multiple sclerosis, enrolled in a pregnancy study. The input for sequencing was CD4+ T cells from peripheral blood mononuclear cells, taken after pregnancy. For the CDR3, the DNA is TGTGCCAGCAGTCCGGGACAGGGGCCAGGAAACACCATATATTTT. This gives the protein CASSPGQGPGNTIYF.